These 16 T cell receptor beta chains were all obtained from the same sample, sequenced in a study of early T cells in non-severe SARS-CoV-2 infection. TCRdb itself ran the 5' RACE reads through MiXCR, one entry per CDR3 protein. The top ten clones hold about a sixth of a sample with tens of thousands of distinct CDR3 sequences, over 9% of them seen once. The sequenced sample was whole blood. These receptors came from an adult who was a healthcare worker with PCR-confirmed SARS-CoV-2 infection or an uninfected control (not recorded which).

This clonotype was found many times. The genes are TRBV6-5 and TRBJ2-3; 9 bases line up with TRBD2. Germline V CDR1 and CDR2: MNHEY, SVGAGI. The trim removed 0 bases at V and 4 bases at J, leaving 5 bases unmatched. The CDR3 sequence is 16 residues long. The CDR3, as DNA: TGTGCCAGCAGTTACTCGAATAGCGGGGGCTCAGATACGCAGTATTTT. It is translated as CASSYSNSGGSDTQYF.

This clonotype appeared many times. The chain is built from TRBV13 and TRBJ1-3; D not resolved. Germline lookup yields CDR1 PRHDT and CDR2 FYEKMQ (reference sequence). The CDR3 has 16 amino acids. V was trimmed by 6 bases and J by 1 base, leaving 16 bases between them. CDR3 sequence: CASSGRVSGSGNTIYF. As DNA, the CDR3 is TGTGCCAGCAGTGGACGAGTCTCGGGGTCTGGAAACACCATATATTTT.

V usage is TRBV5-6 and J usage is TRBJ2-3; 7 bases agree with TRBD2. The germline V gene has CDR1 SGHDT and CDR2 YYEEEE. The CDR3 extends over 16 amino acids. V trimming: 4 bases; J trimming: 7 bases; junction bases outside the gene matches: 15. The CDR3 protein is CASSPLSSGVSYTQYF. CDR3 in DNA: TGTGCCAGCAGCCCCCTTTCAAGCGGGGTGTCATATACGCAGTATTTT.

This clonotype came up many times. The chain uses TRBV11-2 and TRBJ2-1; D may correspond to TRBD1 or TRBD2 (6 bases each). Germline V gives CDR1 SGHAT, CDR2 FQNNGV. The CDR3 is made up of 14 amino acids. V lost 0 bases and J 12 bases, leaving 15 bases between the germline ends. The CDR3 DNA is TGTGCCAGCAGCTTAGATCCGGGGGAAGGGGGGCAGTTCTTC. Protein: CASSLDPGEGGQFF.

The J gene is TRBJ2-3, the V gene TRBV6-6, with 9 nucleotides matching TRBD2. This CDR3 is 15 amino acids long. With 7 bases clipped from V and 2 bases from J, the junction kept 7 bases outside the gene matches. Germline lookup yields CDR1 MNHNY and CDR2 SVGAGI (reference sequence). The CDR3 protein is CASTTERGVTDTQYF. CDR3 in DNA: TGTGCCAGCACTACCGAGCGGGGGGTCACAGATACGCAGTATTTT.

The chain links TRBV20-1 to TRBJ1-5; a weak D match, TRBD1 (5 bases). The V gene's germline CDR1 is DFQATT and CDR2 SNEGSKA (reference sequence). The V end was cut by 3 bases, the J end by 5 bases, with 11 bases between. This CDR3 comprises 13 residues. The CDR3 sequence is CSARKGPHQPQHF. CDR3 sequence (DNA): TGCAGTGCTAGGAAGGGGCCCCATCAGCCCCAGCATTTT.

This clonotype appeared many times. V is TRBV18 and J is TRBJ2-7; D is ambiguous. V was clipped by 2 bases and J by 5 bases, with 4 bases between them. This CDR3 region has 11 residues. Germline assignment: CDR1 KGHSH and CDR2 LQKENI. The chain's CDR3 is CASSPKNEQYF. In DNA, the CDR3 is TGTGCCAGCTCACCAAAGAACGAGCAGTACTTC.

V usage is TRBV3-1 and J usage is TRBJ2-5; possibly TRBD1 for D (6 bases). This CDR3 has 14 residues. Germline loops: CDR1 LGHDT, CDR2 YNNKEL (reference sequence). V lost 4 bases to trimming and J lost 7 bases, with 16 bases between them. CDR3 sequence: CASSPSDRIGTQYF. In DNA, the CDR3 is TGTGCCAGCAGCCCATCCGACAGGATTGGGACCCAGTACTTC.

The chain is built from TRBV20-1 and TRBJ1-2; 10 nucleotides match TRBD1. Germline assignment: CDR1 DFQATT and CDR2 SNEGSKA (reference sequence). J gave up 5 bases and V 5 bases, and 11 bases lay outside the gene matches. CDR3 size: 15 residues. CDR3 protein: CSAYQTGGFLYGYTF. CDR3 DNA: TGCAGTGCTTACCAGACAGGGGGCTTTTTGTATGGCTACACCTTC.

By its share, this clonotype is medium-sized (0.01 to 0.1%). The J gene is TRBJ2-1, the V gene TRBV6-2 or TRBV6-3; TRBD1 matches 8 bases. CDR1 and CDR2 (germline): MNHEY, SVGEGT. The junction had 10 bases not matched to a gene; V was cut back by 5 bases and J by 10 bases. The CDR3 consists of 14 residues. The CDR3 loop is CASSPRGRTREQFF. Here the CDR3 DNA reads TGTGCCAGCAGTCCCAGGGGGCGAACCCGGGAGCAGTTCTTC.

The V gene is TRBV4-3, the J gene TRBJ2-7; 11 bases line up with TRBD1. This CDR3 region has 13 residues. Germline V gene sequence: CDR1 LGHNA, CDR2 YSLEER. V gave up 4 bases and J gave up 7 bases; unmatched junction bases: 3. The CDR3 spells CASSRGTGGEQYF. CDR3 nucleotide sequence: TGCGCCAGCAGCCGAGGGACAGGGGGTGAGCAGTACTTC.

This clonotype was seen a handful of times. The genes are TRBV10-3 and TRBJ2-3, with 9 bases that match TRBD2. Trimming at V came to 5 bases and at J to 2 bases, leaving 5 bases not matched to a gene. In germline, CDR1 is ENHRY, CDR2 SYGVKD. The CDR3 runs to 15 residues. Here the CDR3 reads CAISTGLASTDTQYF. The CDR3 region has the DNA TGTGCCATCAGTACGGGACTAGCTTCCACAGATACGCAGTATTTT.

The CDR3 loop is CASSPRRIGRGRLAEYNEQFF. The CDR3 coding sequence is TGTGCCAGCAGCCCTCGGAGAATCGGGAGGGGGCGACTAGCGGAGTACAATGAGCAGTTCTTC. The chain is built from TRBV3-2 and TRBJ2-1; TRBD2 was called by the table and not checked on the DNA. TRBV3-2 is a pseudogene segment. CDR3 length: 21 amino acids.

There are many counts of this clonotype. This chain connects TRBV20-1 to TRBJ2-7; D gene ambiguous. Germline V lookup: CDR1 DFQATT, CDR2 SNEGSKA (reference sequence). Deletions cut 6 bases from V and 1 base from J, with 16 bases between. The CDR3 consists of 14 residues. The CDR3 DNA reads as TGCAGTGCGCCGCAGATGTTGACTTCCTACGAGCAGTACTTC. This gives the protein CSAPQMLTSYEQYF.

The chain has TRBV12-3 or TRBV12-4 and TRBJ1-5; the D gene is possibly TRBD1 (5 bases). The V gene lost 7 bases and the J gene lost 6 bases, with 13 bases spanning the gap. CDR3 length: 13 amino acids. CDR3 loop: CASTAGGTQPQHF. CDR3 bases: TGTGCCAGCACCGCGGGGGGTACTCAGCCCCAGCATTTT.

Many counts were recorded for this clonotype. In DNA form, the CDR3 reads TGTGCCAGCAGCCCCAGACTAGCGGGAGGCTCCTACAATGAGCAGTTCTTC. Its protein is CASSPRLAGGSYNEQFF. The J gene is TRBJ2-1, the V gene TRBV9; 13 positions match TRBD2. From germline, CDR1 is SGDLS and CDR2 YYNGEE. The CDR3 runs to 17 residues. The V gene end was trimmed by 4 bases and the J gene end by 0 bases; junction bases not matched to a gene: 4.